The 9 T cell receptor beta chains reported below all come from one sample, sequenced in a study of early T cells in non-severe SARS-CoV-2 infection. TCRdb redid the calling of the 5' RACE reads with MiXCR, one entry per CDR3 protein. The sample yields tens of thousands of distinct CDR3 sequences, about 6% seen once. The sequenced sample was whole blood. Receptors were obtained from an adult who was a healthcare worker with PCR-confirmed SARS-CoV-2 infection or an uninfected control (not recorded which).

This clonotype has at least ten counts. V and J are TRBV4-2 and TRBJ1-1; D unclear. CDR1 and CDR2 from the germline V gene are LGHNA and YNFKEQ. The CDR3 spans 17 residues. Trimming shortened V by 1 base and J by 4 bases, and 19 bases separated the two germline ends. CDR3 sequence (DNA): TGTGCCAGCAGCCAAGGCCCTGAGGGTAGGTCGCGCACTGAAGCTTTCTTT. This gives the protein CASSQGPEGRSRTEAFF.

This clonotype was seen at least ten times. The chain employs TRBV5-4 and TRBJ2-1; no clear D gene. The CDR3 is 14 residues long. Germline values: CDR1 SGHNT, CDR2 YYREEE (reference sequence). V was shortened by 4 bases and J by 0 bases, with 8 bases between the two germline ends. CDR3 coding DNA: TGTGCCAGCAGCACCCGAGACTCCTACAATGAGCAGTTCTTC. This encodes CASSTRDSYNEQFF.

V usage is TRBV9 and J usage is TRBJ1-6; 9 nucleotides match TRBD1. This CDR3 contains 15 residues. CDR1 is SGDLS, CDR2 YYNGEE, per germline. J was trimmed by 8 bases and V by 4 bases; bases with no gene match: 7. The CDR3 loop is CASSTGGQGYSPLHF. In nucleotides, the CDR3 is TGTGCCAGCAGCACCGGGGGACAGGGCTATTCACCCCTCCACTTT.

The chain carries TRBV20-1 and TRBJ2-3; D call uncertain. This CDR3 comprises 10 residues. Germline assignment: CDR1 DFQATT and CDR2 SNEGSKA (reference sequence). Trimming removed 6 bases from V and 4 bases from J, with 5 bases in between. This CDR3 reads CSALADTQYF. The DNA for the CDR3 is TGCAGTGCCCTGGCAGATACGCAGTATTTT.

This clonotype was recorded at least ten times. The rearrangement uses TRBV7-2 and TRBJ2-1, with D maybe TRBD1 (5 bases). The CDR3 loop spans 15 amino acids. Germline V gene data show CDR1 as SGHTA and CDR2 as FQGNSA. Trimming took 5 bases from V and 0 from J, leaving 11 bases between them. CDR3 sequence (DNA): TGTGCCAGCAGCCAAGACAGTAACTCCTACAATGAGCAGTTCTTC. It encodes CASSQDSNSYNEQFF. Using reference TRBV7-2 and TRBJ2-1 for the parts outside the CDR3, the full variable domain is GAGVSQSPSNKVTEKGKDVELRCDPISGHTALYWYRQSLGQGLEFLIYFQGNSAPDKSGLPSDRFSAERTGGSVSTLTIQRTQQEDSAVYLCASSQDSNSYNEQFFGPGTRLTVL.

Ten or more counts support this clonotype. V gene TRBV25-1 combines with J gene TRBJ2-7; tentatively, D is TRBD1 (5 bases). The CDR3 runs 17 residues. The germline V gene has CDR1 MGHDK and CDR2 SYGVNS. The V end lost 4 bases, the J end lost 1 base, and 20 bases lay between the germline ends. The CDR3 DNA reads TGTGCCAGCAGTGTTGGACACGCATCGTACAAATCCTACGAGCAGTACTTC. Its protein product is CASSVGHASYKSYEQYF.

There are a few counts of this clonotype. In DNA form, the CDR3 reads TGTGCCAGCAGCTTAGATCTCGCGAGGCCCGGCACTGAAGCTTTCTTT. This encodes CASSLDLARPGTEAFF. The rearrangement links TRBV11-2 to TRBJ1-1; no definite D call. The CDR3 loop spans 16 amino acids. Trimming shortened V by 0 bases and J by 4 bases, and 15 bases separated the two germline ends. Germline V gene sequence: CDR1 SGHAT, CDR2 FQNNGV.

This clonotype was recorded many times. This chain connects TRBV28 to TRBJ2-1, with D tentatively TRBD1 (6 bases). The germline V gene encodes CDR1 MDHEN and CDR2 SYDVKM. This CDR3 is 14 amino acids long. V was pared by 4 bases and J by 6 bases, with 13 bases between. The CDR3 reads CASSSTRTVNEQFF. The CDR3 nucleotides are TGTGCCAGCAGTTCAACCCGGACAGTCAATGAGCAGTTCTTC.

The rearrangement joins TRBV6-5 to TRBJ1-1; perhaps TRBD1 as D (6 bases). The CDR3 spans 16 residues. The V and J ends lost 5 bases and 7 bases respectively, with 23 bases between them. Germline V lookup: CDR1 MNHEY, CDR2 SVGAGI. As DNA, the CDR3 is TGTGCCAGCAGTAGAACCCTGACAGGTGGGATGGTTGAAGCTTTCTTT. It encodes CASSRTLTGGMVEAFF.